Below are 29 T cell receptor beta chains sequenced from a single sample in a study of T-cell memory formation after mild COVID-19. TCRdb re-called the 5' RACE reads through MiXCR, storing one row per CDR3 protein. The top ten hold around a fifth of the sample, which has 350,000 to 500,000 distinct CDR3 sequences, roughly 17% seen once. Material for sequencing was PBMCs or a T cell subset sorted from them (not recorded which). The receptors were sampled from a man younger than 35 who had mild COVID-19 (a few samples of this study predate the infection). Cell type and time point are not known.

This clonotype was observed a handful of times. This chain links TRBV5-5 with TRBJ1-4, with a weak D call TRBD1 (6 bases). This CDR3 contains 14 residues. The germline V and J ends were trimmed by 4 bases and 6 bases, with 13 bases remaining between them. Germline V gene lookup returns CDR1 SGHKS and CDR2 YYEKEE (reference sequence). DNA of the CDR3: TGTGCCAGCAGCCCGGACAGTTGGGATGAAAAACTGTTTTTT. Amino acid sequence: CASSPDSWDEKLFF. Using reference TRBV5-5 and TRBJ1-4 for the parts outside the CDR3, the full variable domain is DAGVTQSPTHLIKTRGQQVTLRCSPISGHKSVSWYQQVLGQGPQFIFQYYEKEERGRGNFPDRFSARQFPNYSSELNVNALLLGDSALYLCASSPDSWDEKLFFGSGTQLSVL.

V gene TRBV6-5 combines with J gene TRBJ1-2; tentatively, D is TRBD1 (6 bases). V gave up 2 bases and J gave up 7 bases, with 11 bases separating them. The CDR3 length is 13 residues. CDR1 and CDR2 (germline): MNHEY, SVGAGI. The DNA for the CDR3 is TGTGCCAGCAGTTACCGCAGGGGAGGTGGCTACACCTTC. This translates into CASSYRRGGGYTF.

The table lists this clonotype with a few counts. The chain couples TRBV4-1 to TRBJ1-6; D unclear. V dropped 4 bases and J dropped 5 bases, with 18 bases sitting between them. The CDR3 is made up of 17 amino acids. Germline-derived CDR1 and CDR2 are MGHRA and YSYEKL. CDR3 in amino acids: CASSLRAPGDDNSPLHF. The CDR3 DNA reads as TGCGCCAGCAGCCTACGGGCTCCGGGCGATGATAATTCACCCCTCCACTTT.

This clonotype has ten or more counts. The chain is built from TRBV12-3 or TRBV12-4 and TRBJ2-1; D ambiguous. The CDR3 has 15 amino acids. The germline V and J ends were trimmed by 1 base and 4 bases, with 11 bases remaining between them. CDR3 DNA: TGTGCCAGCAGTTTAGATAGAGGAGTTTACAATGAGCAGTTCTTC. It is translated as CASSLDRGVYNEQFF.

This clonotype was seen a handful of times. In DNA form, the CDR3 reads TGCGCCAGCAGATCCGACAGCAACACTGAAGCTTTCTTT. Translating it yields CASRSDSNTEAFF. J is TRBJ1-1 and V is TRBV5-1, with D tentatively TRBD1 (5 bases). Trimming pared 5 bases from V and 2 bases from J, leaving 10 bases between. The CDR3 has 13 residues. Looked up from germline, CDR1 is SGHRS and CDR2 is YFSETQ. Combining the CDR3 with reference TRBV5-1 and TRBJ1-1 gives the whole variable domain KAGVTQTPRYLIKTRGQQVTLSCSPISGHRSVSWYQQTPGQGLQFLFEYFSETQRNKGNFPGRFSGRQFSNSRSEMNVSTLELGDSALYLCASRSDSNTEAFFGQGTRLTVV.

In this sample, this clonotype turned up many times. The gene calls are TRBV7-6 and TRBJ1-2; the match to TRBD1 covers 12 bases. Per germline, CDR1 SGHVS and CDR2 FNYEAQ. This CDR3 is 15 amino acids long. J lost 8 bases, V lost 3 bases, and 7 bases had no gene match. In DNA form, the CDR3 reads TGTGCCAGCAGCTTTGGGACAGGGGGCGATCAAGGCTACACCTTC. It codes for CASSFGTGGDQGYTF.

This clonotype was found a few times. The chain joins TRBV7-2 to TRBJ2-1, with 13 bases identical to TRBD2. Germline assignment: CDR1 SGHTA and CDR2 FQGNSA. The J segment lost 9 bases and the V segment lost 1 base, leaving 3 bases of the junction unmatched. The CDR3 totals 15 residues. The CDR3 region has the DNA TGTGCCAGCAGCTTAGGGACTAGCGGGGGTATTGAGCAGTTCTTC. Its translation is CASSLGTSGGIEQFF.

There are a few counts of this clonotype. This rearrangement joins TRBV7-2 to TRBJ1-6; tentative D call: TRBD1 (6 bases). Germline V gives CDR1 SGHTA, CDR2 FQGNSA. V dropped 5 bases and J dropped 8 bases, with 13 bases sitting between them. The CDR3 has 14 residues. CDR3 bases: TGTGCCAGCAGCCTCAGGGGTAGGGATTCACCCCTCCACTTT. This codes for CASSLRGRDSPLHF.

The chain recombines TRBV5-1 with TRBJ2-3, with no clear D. The length of the CDR3 is 16 residues. V was clipped by 0 bases and J by 0 bases, with 11 bases between them. Germline V gene sequence: CDR1 SGHRS, CDR2 YFSETQ. The CDR3 DNA reads as TGCGCCAGCAGCTTGGCAGACAATCCAAGCACAGATACGCAGTATTTT. This sequence encodes CASSLADNPSTDTQYF. Complete variable domain (other parts from reference TRBV5-1 and TRBJ2-3): KAGVTQTPRYLIKTRGQQVTLSCSPISGHRSVSWYQQTPGQGLQFLFEYFSETQRNKGNFPGRFSGRQFSNSRSEMNVSTLELGDSALYLCASSLADNPSTDTQYFGPGTRLTVL.

This clonotype appeared a few times. V and J are TRBV18 and TRBJ2-7; no firm D call. The CDR3 extends over 13 amino acids. V lost 1 base and J lost 6, with 10 bases in between. CDR1 and CDR2 (germline): KGHSH, LQKENI. The CDR3 nucleotides are TGTGCCAGCTCACCACAGTCGAGGAGCGAGCAGTACGTC. This translates into CASSPQSRSEQYV.

This clonotype has at least ten counts. The V call is TRBV5-1, the J call TRBJ2-6; no clear D. CDR1 is SGHRS, CDR2 YFSETQ, per germline. The ends were cut back, 3 bases at V and 0 bases at J, with 4 bases in the middle. The CDR3 sequence is 14 residues long. As DNA, the CDR3 is TGCGCCAGCAGCTCACGCTCTGGGGCCAACGTCCTGACTTTC. As protein: CASSSRSGANVLTF.

This clonotype occurred a few times. This chain connects TRBV7-9 to TRBJ2-1; D is possibly TRBD1 or TRBD2 (5 bases each). The CDR3 loop spans 17 amino acids. In germline, CDR1 is SEHNR, CDR2 FQNEAQ (reference sequence). V was cut by 3 bases and J by 4 bases, with 19 bases left in between. For the CDR3, the DNA is TGTGCCAGCAGCTTCCCGGGGCCGCACCAGCTATACAATGAGCAGTTCTTC. Translated, it gives CASSFPGPHQLYNEQFF.

This clonotype was observed a few times. The chain has TRBV9 and TRBJ2-3, with TRBD1 matching over 10 bases. The CDR3 length is 15 residues. After removal of 4 bases from V and 7 bases from J, the junction contained 9 bases not matched to a gene. Germline V gene data show CDR1 as SGDLS and CDR2 as YYNGEE. The CDR3 sequence is CASSTTGGLEYTQYF. In DNA, the CDR3 is TGTGCCAGCAGCACGACAGGGGGCCTCGAGTATACGCAGTATTTT. The variable domain in full, completed from reference TRBV9 and TRBJ2-3, reads DSGVTQTPKHLITATGQRVTLRCSPRSGDLSVYWYQQSLDQGLQFLIQYYNGEERAKGNILERFSAQQFPDLHSELNLSSLELGDSALYFCASSTTGGLEYTQYFGPGTRLTVL.

This clonotype came up a few times. This chain uses TRBV2 with TRBJ2-2; D perhaps matches TRBD2 (5 bases). In germline, CDR1 is SNHLY, CDR2 FYNNEI. V lost 2 bases and J 6 bases, leaving 13 bases between the germline ends. The CDR3 length is 15 residues. CDR3 coding DNA: TGTGCCAGCAGTGAAAGTTGGGCGGGCGCCGGGGAGCTGTTTTTT. Translated: CASSESWAGAGELFF. The complete variable domain, with remaining parts taken from reference TRBV2 and TRBJ2-2, reads EPEVTQTPSHQVTQMGQEVILRCVPISNHLYFYWYRQILGQKVEFLVSFYNNEISEKSEIFDDQFSVERPDGSNFTLKIRSTKLEDSAMYFCASSESWAGAGELFFGEGSRLTVL.

This clonotype was counted ten times or more. V is TRBV7-8 and J is TRBJ2-7; D is undetermined. CDR1 SGHVS and CDR2 FQNEAQ come from the germline V gene. V was trimmed by 4 bases and J by 7 bases, leaving 17 bases between them. The length of the CDR3 is 14 residues. CDR3 nucleotide sequence: TGTGCCAGCAGCTCGGGCGTAGGGCAATTTGAGCAGTACGTC. Protein: CASSSGVGQFEQYV.

This chain links TRBV5-1 with TRBJ2-2, with TRBD1 matching over 7 bases. CDR1 SGHRS and CDR2 YFSETQ come from the germline V gene. This CDR3 has 15 residues. V was clipped by 5 bases and J by 7 bases; unmatched bases: 11. CDR3 sequence: CASRDRTGPGGELFF. CDR3 in DNA: TGCGCCAGCAGAGATAGGACAGGACCCGGCGGGGAGCTGTTTTTT.

The V call is TRBV12-3 or TRBV12-4, the J call TRBJ1-1, with D perhaps matching TRBD1 (6 bases). There are 14 residues in the CDR3. V was pared by 3 bases and J by 3 bases, with 11 bases between. CDR3 amino acids: CASSLNREYTEAFF. The DNA of the CDR3 is TGTGCCAGCAGTTTGAACAGGGAGTACACTGAAGCTTTCTTT.

This clonotype appeared a few times. This rearrangement joins TRBV30 to TRBJ2-7; D gene ambiguous. The CDR3 is 12 residues long. Trimming removed 4 bases from V and 0 bases from J, with 7 bases in between. CDR1 and CDR2 (germline): GTSNPN, SVGIG (reference sequence). The DNA of the CDR3 is TGTGCCTGGAAAGCCAGCTCCTACGAGCAGTACTTC. Translating it yields CAWKASSYEQYF.

The table lists this clonotype with a few counts. The V gene is TRBV10-3, the J gene TRBJ2-4, with 12 bases lining up with TRBD2. The V gene end was trimmed by 5 bases and the J gene end by 6 bases; junction bases not matched to a gene: 11. This CDR3 has 17 residues. Germline V lookup: CDR1 ENHRY, CDR2 SYGVKD. The CDR3 sequence is CAISPSSGGAVGNIQYF. CDR3 sequence (DNA): TGTGCCATCAGTCCTTCTAGCGGGGGGGCCGTCGGAAACATTCAGTACTTC.

This clonotype has only a few counts. The J gene is TRBJ1-6, the V gene TRBV20-1; D might be TRBD1 (5 bases). Per germline, CDR1 DFQATT and CDR2 SNEGSKA (reference sequence). V lost 6 bases and J lost 11, with 26 bases in between. The CDR3 totals 16 residues. Written as DNA, the CDR3 is TGCAGTGCATACGCCCAGAGTGGGGCCGAGAGGGCACCCCTCCACTTT. This sequence encodes CSAYAQSGAERAPLHF.

The chain couples TRBV10-3 to TRBJ2-1; D might be TRBD1 (5 bases). The CDR3 runs 16 residues. V lost 0 bases to trimming and J lost 2 bases, with 11 bases between them. Germline values: CDR1 ENHRY, CDR2 SYGVKD. The CDR3 nucleotides are TGTGCCATCAGTGAGTCGACAGCCCTTACCTACAATGAGCAGTTCTTC. Amino acids: CAISESTALTYNEQFF.

Ten or more counts support this clonotype. The gene calls are TRBV7-2 and TRBJ2-5, with D maybe TRBD2 (5 bases). CDR1 SGHTA and CDR2 FQGNSA come from the germline V gene. CDR3 length: 12 amino acids. The V end was cut by 5 bases, the J end by 5 bases, with 9 bases between. CDR3 in amino acids: CASSRPGETQYF. CDR3 DNA: TGTGCCAGCAGCCGCCCGGGGGAGACCCAGTACTTC.

The V and J genes are TRBV7-2 and TRBJ2-7, with 7 positions matching TRBD1. The length of the CDR3 is 15 residues. Germline assignment: CDR1 SGHTA and CDR2 FQGNSA. Trimming at V came to 0 bases and at J to 3 bases, leaving 5 bases not matched to a gene. CDR3 in amino acids: CASSLAGDSIYEQYV. The CDR3, as DNA: TGTGCCAGCAGCTTAGCTGGGGACAGCATCTACGAGCAGTACGTC.

The J gene is TRBJ1-1, the V gene TRBV5-5; TRBD1 aligns across 12 bases. The ends lost 3 bases at V and 4 bases at J; junction bases unmatched: 7. CDR1 is SGHKS, CDR2 YYEKEE, per germline (reference sequence). The CDR3 runs to 16 residues. CDR3 bases: TGTGCCAGCAGCTCGGGACAGGGGGCTGTAGGCACTGAAGCTTTCTTT. Translated: CASSSGQGAVGTEAFF.

Regarding this clonotype: One junction end disagrees with the germline gene, perhaps due to a read error. The chain employs TRBV4-2 and TRBJ1-1, with TRBD1 matching 7 bases. The CDR3 has 16 amino acids. CDR1 is LGHNA, CDR2 YNFKEQ, per germline. The chain's CDR3 is CASSQVGGGGRTEAFF. CDR3 nucleotides: TGTGCAAGCAGCCAGGTTGGTGGAGGGGGCCGCACTGAAGCTTTCTTT.

This clonotype occurred many times. The chain uses TRBV6-2 or TRBV6-3 and TRBJ2-7; D ambiguous. This CDR3 has 14 residues. V was shortened by 3 bases and J by 1 base, with 10 bases between the two germline ends. CDR1 is MNHEY, CDR2 SVGEGT, per germline. CDR3 bases: TGTGCCAGCAGTTATCAGGCACAGTCCTACGAGCAGTACGTC. Translation gives CASSYQAQSYEQYV.

The chain employs TRBV29-1 and TRBJ1-1; D ambiguous. Germline V gene lookup returns CDR1 SQVTM and CDR2 ANQGSEA. The CDR3 is made up of 12 amino acids. Trimming removed 4 bases from V and 4 bases from J, with 10 bases in between. CDR3 protein: CSVGEGGTEAFF. DNA for the CDR3: TGCAGCGTTGGCGAGGGCGGCACTGAAGCTTTCTTT.

V gene TRBV5-1 combines with J gene TRBJ2-5; D unresolved. V dropped 0 bases and J dropped 5 bases, with 14 bases sitting between them. Germline V CDR1 and CDR2: SGHRS, YFSETQ. The CDR3 length is 15 residues. The CDR3 loop is CASSLGYQSAETQYF. As DNA, the CDR3 is TGCGCCAGCAGCTTGGGGTATCAAAGCGCGGAGACCCAGTACTTC.

This clonotype was seen only a few times. The chain is built from TRBV27 and TRBJ2-1, with 10 bases lining up with TRBD2. Germline CDR1 reads MNHEY; CDR2 reads SMNVEV (reference sequence). The CDR3 is 14 amino acids. Trimming removed 8 bases from V and 4 bases from J; junction bases left unmatched: 5. This CDR3 reads CASGVLAGYNEQFF. For the CDR3, the DNA is TGTGCCAGCGGGGTACTAGCGGGGTACAATGAGCAGTTCTTC.